These 14 T cell receptor beta chains came from one sample sequenced in a study of shared clonotypes between healthy human individuals. The assay was immunoSEQ multiplex PCR, and TCRdb's table has in-frame clones only and misses some. Among roughly 500,000 clones listed, about 96% were seen once. The source material was naive CD4+ T cells sorted from blood. Subset of the sample: CD45RA+ positively selected. The receptors originated from a woman aged 30 to 39 in good health.

The rearrangement uses TRBV5-5 and TRBJ2-7; no reliable D call. This CDR3 comprises 14 residues. Deletions cut 0 bases from V and 3 bases from J, with 10 bases between. Per the germline V gene, CDR1 is SGHKS and CDR2 is YYEKEE (reference sequence). The CDR3 DNA follows: TGTGCCAGCAGCTTGGAGGGATCCAACTACGAGCAGTACTTC. It translates to CASSLEGSNYEQYF.

The chain links TRBV28 to TRBJ2-1; unclear D gene. Trimming left V 8 bases short and J 5 bases short, with 25 bases between. Germline assignment: CDR1 MDHEN and CDR2 SYDVKM. The CDR3 is 17 amino acids. The CDR3 DNA is TGTGCCAGCGGTCCATGGCGTGTGTATCAGATCGACAATGAGCAGTTCTTC. Protein sequence: CASGPWRVYQIDNEQFF.

V is TRBV9 and J is TRBJ2-7; D is undetermined. Germline assignment: CDR1 SGDLS and CDR2 YYNGEE. Trimming stripped 1 base from V and 2 bases from J, with 22 bases between. The CDR3 consists of 18 residues. This CDR3 is CASSVSSVSQFSPYEQYF. The DNA for the CDR3 is TGTGCCAGCAGCGTATCCTCCGTCTCTCAATTTTCCCCCTACGAGCAGTACTTC.

The genes are TRBV7-2 and TRBJ2-7; weak D call: TRBD1 (5 bases). V was pared by 7 bases and J by 1 base, with 17 bases between. The CDR3 is 15 amino acids. Germline V gives CDR1 SGHTA, CDR2 FQGNSA. The CDR3, as DNA: TGTGCCAGCACCCAATGGGGCAGGTCATCCTACGAGCAGTACTTC. Its translation is CASTQWGRSSYEQYF.

The chain employs TRBV27 and TRBJ2-7; 10 positions match TRBD2. With 6 bases clipped from V and 3 bases from J, the junction kept 17 bases outside the gene matches. CDR3 length equals 18 residues. The V gene's germline CDR1 is MNHEY and CDR2 SMNVEV (reference sequence). Written as DNA, the CDR3 is TGTGCCAGCAGCCCAACCGCCGGCCGACTAGCGGGCAACTACGAGCAGTACTTC. It codes for CASSPTAGRLAGNYEQYF.

The rearrangement links TRBV10-3 to TRBJ1-2; D is unclear. The CDR3 contains 11 residues. Germline loops: CDR1 ENHRY, CDR2 SYGVKD. The V end lost 3 bases, the J end lost 5 bases, and 4 bases lay between the germline ends. The DNA of the CDR3 is TGTGCCATCAGTGACAATTATGGCTACACCTTC. Encoded protein: CAISDNYGYTF.

The chain couples TRBV18 to TRBJ2-7; D perhaps matches TRBD2 (5 bases). CDR3 length: 13 amino acids. V lost 3 bases, J lost 3 bases, and 9 bases lay in between. CDR1 is KGHSH and CDR2 is LQKENI in the germline V gene. The CDR3 reads CASSPSASYEQYF. The CDR3, as DNA: TGTGCCAGCTCACCTAGCGCTAGCTACGAGCAGTACTTC.

The rearrangement uses TRBV7-8 and TRBJ2-7; TRBD2 agrees at 13 bases. This CDR3 region has 18 residues. The V and J ends lost 2 bases and 0 bases, in that order; junction bases with no gene match: 7. CDR1 and CDR2 (germline): SGHVS, FQNEAQ. As DNA, the CDR3 is TGTGCCAGCAGCTTAAGCCGGGGACTAGCGGGACTCTCCTACGAGCAGTACTTC. Amino acid sequence: CASSLSRGLAGLSYEQYF.

This CDR3 is CASIRAGSNQPQHF. The CDR3 nucleotides read TGTGCCAGCATCCGGGCCGGTAGCAATCAGCCCCAGCATTTT. V usage is TRBV28 and J usage is TRBJ1-5; no reliable D call. CDR1 and CDR2 (germline): MDHEN, SYDVKM. V dropped 7 bases and J dropped 0 bases, with 10 bases sitting between them. This CDR3 spans 14 amino acids.

About this clone itself: The junction does not match germline at one end; this may be a read error. CDR3 sequence: CASSWGTHSSEQYF. As DNA, the CDR3 is TGCGCCAGCAGCTGGGGGACTCACTCCTCCGAGCAGTACTTC. The chain employs TRBV5-1 and TRBJ2-7, with D possibly being TRBD2 (6 bases). The CDR3 has 14 residues. Looked up from germline, CDR1 is SGHRS and CDR2 is YFSETQ. Full variable domain (outside the CDR3, taken from reference TRBV5-1 and TRBJ2-7): KAGVTQTPRYLIKTRGQQVTLSCSPISGHRSVSWYQQTPGQGLQFLFEYFSETQRNKGNFPGRFSGRQFSNSRSEMNVSTLELGDSALYLCASSWGTHSSEQYFGPGTRLTVT.

The rearrangement uses TRBV7-2 and TRBJ2-7; the match to TRBD2 covers 7 bases. The CDR3 loop spans 14 amino acids. Germline assignment: CDR1 SGHTA and CDR2 FQGNSA. The V and J ends lost 5 bases and 2 bases, in that order; junction bases with no gene match: 6. CDR3 in amino acids: CASSTYAGAYEQYF. CDR3 DNA: TGTGCCAGCAGCACCTACGCGGGGGCCTACGAGCAGTACTTC.

The gene calls are TRBV4-1 and TRBJ1-2; no definite D call. CDR1 and CDR2 from the germline V gene are MGHRA and YSYEKL. The CDR3 is 14 residues long. The V end was cut by 0 bases, the J end by 7 bases, with 12 bases between. The chain's CDR3 is CASSQEHKRSGYTF. CDR3 in DNA: TGCGCCAGCAGCCAAGAGCACAAGCGCAGTGGCTACACCTTC.

V and J are TRBV6-6 and TRBJ2-7; 9 bases are a match to TRBD1. Germline loops: CDR1 MNHNY, CDR2 SVGAGI (reference sequence). The CDR3 is 12 residues long. The trim removed 9 bases at V and 4 bases at J, leaving 4 bases unmatched. CDR3 protein: CARGTGKYEQYF. The DNA for the CDR3 is TGTGCCAGGGGGACAGGGAAGTACGAGCAGTACTTC.

The chain uses TRBV15 and TRBJ1-5; D uncertain. CDR3 length: 14 residues. Trimming pared 4 bases from V and 4 bases from J, leaving 11 bases between. CDR1 and CDR2 from the germline V gene are LNHNV and YYDKDF (reference sequence). This CDR3 is CATSTPQSNQPQHF. Written as DNA, the CDR3 is TGTGCCACCAGCACCCCACAGTCGAATCAGCCCCAGCATTTT. The full variable domain, completed using reference TRBV15 and TRBJ1-5, is DAMVIQNPRYQVTQFGKPVTLSCSQTLNHNVMYWYQQKSSQAPKLLFHYYDKDFNNEADTPDNFQSRRPNTSFCFLDIRSPGLGDTAMYLCATSTPQSNQPQHFGDGTRLSIL.